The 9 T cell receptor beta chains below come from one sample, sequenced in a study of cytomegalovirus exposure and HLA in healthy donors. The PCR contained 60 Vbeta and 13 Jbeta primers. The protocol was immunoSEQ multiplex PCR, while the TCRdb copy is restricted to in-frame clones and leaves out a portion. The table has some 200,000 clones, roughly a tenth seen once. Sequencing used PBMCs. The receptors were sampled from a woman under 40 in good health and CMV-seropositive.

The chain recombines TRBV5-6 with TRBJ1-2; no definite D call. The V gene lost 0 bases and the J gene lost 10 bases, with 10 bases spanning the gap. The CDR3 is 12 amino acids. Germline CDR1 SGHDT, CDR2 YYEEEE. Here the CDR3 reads CASSLVPGSYTF. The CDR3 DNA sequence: TGTGCCAGCAGCTTGGTACCGGGATCCTACACCTTC.

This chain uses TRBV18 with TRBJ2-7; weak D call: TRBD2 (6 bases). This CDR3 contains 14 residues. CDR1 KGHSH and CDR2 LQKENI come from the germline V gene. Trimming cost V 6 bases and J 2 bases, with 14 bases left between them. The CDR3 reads CASSYSGGTYEQYF. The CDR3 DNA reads TGTGCCAGCTCCTATAGTGGGGGGACCTACGAGCAGTACTTC.

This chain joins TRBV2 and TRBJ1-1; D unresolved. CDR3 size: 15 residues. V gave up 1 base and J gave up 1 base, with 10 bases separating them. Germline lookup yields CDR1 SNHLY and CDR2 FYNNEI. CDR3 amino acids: CASSEERVANTEAFF. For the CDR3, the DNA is TGTGCCAGCAGTGAAGAGAGGGTGGCGAACACTGAAGCTTTCTTT.

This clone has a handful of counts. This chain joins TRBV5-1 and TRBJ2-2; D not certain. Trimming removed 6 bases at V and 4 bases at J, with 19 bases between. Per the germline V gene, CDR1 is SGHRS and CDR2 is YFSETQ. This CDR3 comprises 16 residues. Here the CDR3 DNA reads TGCGCCAGCACCCGGCCCCAAGCGATGGGCACCGGGGAGCTGTTTTTT. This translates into CASTRPQAMGTGELFF.

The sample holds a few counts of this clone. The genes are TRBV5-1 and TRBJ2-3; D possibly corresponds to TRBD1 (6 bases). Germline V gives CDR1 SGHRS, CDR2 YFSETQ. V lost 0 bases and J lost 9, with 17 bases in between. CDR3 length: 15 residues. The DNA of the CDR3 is TGCGCCAGCAGCTTGGAGGGGCAGGGGATAGAGACGCAGTATTTT. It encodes CASSLEGQGIETQYF. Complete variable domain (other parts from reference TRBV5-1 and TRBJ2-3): KAGVTQTPRYLIKTRGQQVTLSCSPISGHRSVSWYQQTPGQGLQFLFEYFSETQRNKGNFPGRFSGRQFSNSRSEMNVSTLELGDSALYLCASSLEGQGIETQYFGPGTRLTVL.

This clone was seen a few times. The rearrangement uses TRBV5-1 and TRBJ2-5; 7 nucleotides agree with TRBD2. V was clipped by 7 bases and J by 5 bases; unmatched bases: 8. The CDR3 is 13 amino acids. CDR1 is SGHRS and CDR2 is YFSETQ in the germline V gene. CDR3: CASGRGYGETQYF. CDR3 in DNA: TGCGCCAGCGGGCGGGGGTACGGCGAGACCCAGTACTTC.

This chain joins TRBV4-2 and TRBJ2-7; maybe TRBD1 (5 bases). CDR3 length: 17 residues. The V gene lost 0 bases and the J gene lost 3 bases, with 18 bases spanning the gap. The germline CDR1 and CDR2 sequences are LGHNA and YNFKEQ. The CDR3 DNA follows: TGTGCCAGCAGCCAAGATCCCCTGGGGCGGCCACTCTACGAGCAGTACTTC. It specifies CASSQDPLGRPLYEQYF.

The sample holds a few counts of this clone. CDR3 nucleotides: TGTGCCAGCAGCCTCCGACAGGGGTCGGGGGCCAACGTCCTGACTTTC. The encoded protein is CASSLRQGSGANVLTF. The chain joins TRBV11-1 to TRBJ2-6; the match to TRBD1 covers 8 bases. CDR1 SGHAT and CDR2 FQDESV come from the germline V gene (reference sequence). CDR3 size: 16 residues. After removal of 5 bases from V and 4 bases from J, the junction contained 7 bases not matched to a gene. The variable domain in full, completed from reference TRBV11-1 and TRBJ2-6, reads EAEVAQSPRYKITEKSQAVAFWCDPISGHATLYWYRQILGQGPELLVQFQDESVVDDSQLPKDRFSAERLKGVDSTLKIQPAELGDSAMYLCASSLRQGSGANVLTFGAGSRLTVL.

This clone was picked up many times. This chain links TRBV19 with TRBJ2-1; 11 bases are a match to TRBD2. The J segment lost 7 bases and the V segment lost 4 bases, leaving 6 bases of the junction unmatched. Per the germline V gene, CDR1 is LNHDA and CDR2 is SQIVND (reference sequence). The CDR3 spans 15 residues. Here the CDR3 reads CASSTSSGRSNEQFF. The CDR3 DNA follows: TGTGCCAGTAGTACATCTAGCGGGAGGTCAAATGAGCAGTTCTTC.